One sample yielded the 3 T cell receptor beta chains listed below, sequenced in a study of OX40 agonist ivuxolimab in advanced cancers. This table comes from immunoSEQ multiplex PCR, and its TCRdb copy is limited to in-frame clones, with some not included. The sample consists of 72,000 or so clones, 80% to 85% of them appearing once. Material: CD4+ or CD8+ T cells sorted from blood, obtained in a trial of the OX40 agonist ivuxolimab. The receptors shown here come from an adult with an advanced solid tumor such as melanoma, head and neck, liver or kidney cancer.

CDR3 nucleotides: TGTGCCAGTATGGAACGGCACTATGGCTACACCTTC. Its protein product is CASMERHYGYTF. The chain employs TRBV19 and TRBJ1-2, with D unresolved. Trimming removed 7 bases from V and 3 bases from J, with 9 bases in between. This CDR3 spans 12 amino acids. Germline CDR1 and CDR2: LNHDA and SQIVND (reference sequence).

The chain has TRBV9 and TRBJ2-1; the match to TRBD2 covers 11 bases. The CDR3 is made up of 15 amino acids. V was pared by 4 bases and J by 4 bases, with 4 bases of the junction left unmatched. The V gene's germline CDR1 is SGDLS and CDR2 YYNGEE. CDR3 loop: CASSLLAGEYNEQFF. The DNA of the CDR3 is TGTGCCAGCAGCCTACTAGCGGGAGAGTACAATGAGCAGTTCTTC. The full variable domain, in which reference TRBV9 and TRBJ2-1 provide the parts outside the CDR3, is DSGVTQTPKHLITATGQRVTLRCSPRSGDLSVYWYQQSLDQGLQFLIQYYNGEERAKGNILERFSAQQFPDLHSELNLSSLELGDSALYFCASSLLAGEYNEQFFGPGTRLTVL.

CDR3 region: CASSLQGAGTYEQYF. The CDR3 nucleotides are TGTGCCAGCAGCTTGCAGGGGGCCGGAACCTACGAGCAGTACTTC. The chain has TRBV5-5 and TRBJ2-7; TRBD1 matches 8 bases. The CDR3 sequence is 15 residues long. The germline gives CDR1 SGHKS, CDR2 YYEKEE (reference sequence). The V and J ends lost 1 base and 2 bases, in that order; junction bases with no gene match: 5.